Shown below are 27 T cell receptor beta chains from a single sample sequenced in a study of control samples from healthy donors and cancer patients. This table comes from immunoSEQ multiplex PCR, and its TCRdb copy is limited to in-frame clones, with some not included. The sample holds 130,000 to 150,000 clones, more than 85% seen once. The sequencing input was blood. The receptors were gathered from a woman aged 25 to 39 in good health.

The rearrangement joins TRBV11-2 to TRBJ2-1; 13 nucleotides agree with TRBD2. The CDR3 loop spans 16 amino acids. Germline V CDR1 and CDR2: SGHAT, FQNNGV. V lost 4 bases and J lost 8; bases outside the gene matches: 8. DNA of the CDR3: TGTGCCAGCAGCTCCCAACTAGCGGGAGGGGGCTATGAGCAGTTCTTC. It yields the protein CASSSQLAGGGYEQFF. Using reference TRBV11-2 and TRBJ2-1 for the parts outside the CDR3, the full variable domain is EAGVAQSPRYKIIEKRQSVAFWCNPISGHATLYWYQQILGQGPKLLIQFQNNGVVDDSQLPKDRFSAERLKGVDSTLKIQPAKLEDSAVYLCASSSQLAGGGYEQFFGPGTRLTVL.

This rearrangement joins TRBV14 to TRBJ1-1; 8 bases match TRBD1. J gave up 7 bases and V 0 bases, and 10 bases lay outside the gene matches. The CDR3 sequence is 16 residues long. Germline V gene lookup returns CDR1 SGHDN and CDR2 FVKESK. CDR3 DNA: TGTGCCAGCAGCCAAGACGTTTTTCACAGGGGGGGTGAAGCTTTCTTT. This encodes CASSQDVFHRGGEAFF.

CDR3 region: CATSDWTSGSTDEQFF. CDR3 coding DNA: TGTGCCACCAGTGATTGGACTAGCGGGAGTACGGATGAGCAGTTCTTC. The V and J genes are TRBV24-1 and TRBJ2-1; 13 positions agree with TRBD2. The J segment lost 8 bases and the V segment lost 2 bases, leaving 5 bases of the junction unmatched. This CDR3 has 16 residues. Germline CDR1 and CDR2: KGHDR and SFDVKD.

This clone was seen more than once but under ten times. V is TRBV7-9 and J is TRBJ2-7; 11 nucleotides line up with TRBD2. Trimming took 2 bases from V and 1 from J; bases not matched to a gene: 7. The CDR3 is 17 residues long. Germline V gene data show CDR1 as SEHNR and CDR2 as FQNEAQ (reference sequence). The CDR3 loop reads CASSLSEIAGGSYEQYF. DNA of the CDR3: TGTGCCAGCAGCTTAAGCGAAATAGCGGGAGGGTCCTACGAGCAGTACTTC.

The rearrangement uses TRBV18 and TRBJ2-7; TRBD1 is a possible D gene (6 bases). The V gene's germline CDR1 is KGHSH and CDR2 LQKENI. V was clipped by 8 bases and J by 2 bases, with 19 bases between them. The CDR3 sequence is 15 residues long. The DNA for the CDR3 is TGTGCCAGCCAAACCAAAGGGGGTACTGCCTACGAGCAGTACTTC. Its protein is CASQTKGGTAYEQYF.

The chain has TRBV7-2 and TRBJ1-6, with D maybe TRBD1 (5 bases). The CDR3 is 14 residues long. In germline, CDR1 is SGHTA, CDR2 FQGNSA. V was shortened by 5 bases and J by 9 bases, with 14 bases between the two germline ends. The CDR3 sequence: CASSPAGRSSPLHF. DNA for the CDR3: TGTGCCAGCAGCCCTGCAGGGCGGTCTTCACCCCTCCACTTT.

This CDR3 is CASSPWTGSGEKLFF. DNA of the CDR3: TGTGCCAGCAGCCCGTGGACAGGGTCGGGTGAAAAACTGTTTTTT. This rearrangement joins TRBV7-9 to TRBJ1-4, with TRBD1 matching 8 bases. V lost 5 bases, J lost 7 bases, and 9 bases stayed unmatched. The CDR3 sequence is 15 residues long. Germline V gives CDR1 SEHNR, CDR2 FQNEAQ (reference sequence).

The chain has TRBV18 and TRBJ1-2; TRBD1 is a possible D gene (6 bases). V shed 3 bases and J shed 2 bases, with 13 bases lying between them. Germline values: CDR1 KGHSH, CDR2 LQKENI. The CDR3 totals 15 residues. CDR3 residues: CASSPWTEINYGYTF. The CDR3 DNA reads TGTGCCAGCTCACCTTGGACAGAGATCAACTATGGCTACACCTTC. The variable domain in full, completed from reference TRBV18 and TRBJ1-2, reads NAGVMQNPRHLVRRRGQEARLRCSPMKGHSHVYWYRQLPEEGLKFMVYLQKENIIDESGMPKERFSAEFPKEGPSILRIQQVVRGDSAAYFCASSPWTEINYGYTFGSGTRLTVV.

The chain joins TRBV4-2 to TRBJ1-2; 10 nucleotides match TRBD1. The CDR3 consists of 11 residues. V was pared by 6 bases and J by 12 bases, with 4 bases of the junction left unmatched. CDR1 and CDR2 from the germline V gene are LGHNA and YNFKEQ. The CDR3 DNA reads TGTGCCAGCAGTGACAGGGGGCGAAACACCTTC. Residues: CASSDRGRNTF.

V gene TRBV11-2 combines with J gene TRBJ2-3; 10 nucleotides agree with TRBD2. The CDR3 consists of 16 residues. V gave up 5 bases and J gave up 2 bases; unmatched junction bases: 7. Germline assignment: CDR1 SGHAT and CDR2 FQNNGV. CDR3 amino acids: CASSAPGTSVTDTQYF. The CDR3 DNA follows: TGTGCCAGCAGCGCCCCGGGGACTAGCGTCACAGATACGCAGTATTTT.

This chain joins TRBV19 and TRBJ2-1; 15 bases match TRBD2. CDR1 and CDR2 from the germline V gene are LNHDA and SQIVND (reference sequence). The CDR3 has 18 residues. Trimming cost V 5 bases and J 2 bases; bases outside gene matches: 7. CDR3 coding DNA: TGTGCCAGTAGTCCCCCGGGACTAGCGGGAGGCCCCTACAATGAGCAGTTCTTC. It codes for CASSPPGLAGGPYNEQFF. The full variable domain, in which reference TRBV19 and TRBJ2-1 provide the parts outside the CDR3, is DGGITQSPKYLFRKEGQNVTLSCEQNLNHDAMYWYRQDPGQGLRLIYYSQIVNDFQKGDIAEGYSVSREKKESFPLTVTSAQKNPTAFYLCASSPPGLAGGPYNEQFFGPGTRLTVL.

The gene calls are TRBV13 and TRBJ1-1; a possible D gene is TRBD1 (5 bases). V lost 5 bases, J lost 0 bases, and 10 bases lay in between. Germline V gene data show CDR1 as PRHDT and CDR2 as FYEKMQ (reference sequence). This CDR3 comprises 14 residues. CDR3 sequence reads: CASSPGTLNTEAFF. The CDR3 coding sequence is TGTGCCAGCAGCCCCGGGACGTTGAACACTGAAGCTTTCTTT.

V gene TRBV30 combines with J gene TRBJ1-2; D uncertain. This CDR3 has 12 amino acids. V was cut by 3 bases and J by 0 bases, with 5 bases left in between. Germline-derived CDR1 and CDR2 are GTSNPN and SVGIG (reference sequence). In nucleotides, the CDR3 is TGTGCCTGGAGCTCAGCTAACTATGGCTACACCTTC. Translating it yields CAWSSANYGYTF.

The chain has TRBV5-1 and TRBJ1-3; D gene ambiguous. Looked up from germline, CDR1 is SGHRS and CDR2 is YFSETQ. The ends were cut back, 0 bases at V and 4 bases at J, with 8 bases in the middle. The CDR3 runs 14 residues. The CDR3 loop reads CASSLEAEGNTIYF. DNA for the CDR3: TGCGCCAGCAGCTTGGAAGCGGAAGGAAACACCATATATTTT.

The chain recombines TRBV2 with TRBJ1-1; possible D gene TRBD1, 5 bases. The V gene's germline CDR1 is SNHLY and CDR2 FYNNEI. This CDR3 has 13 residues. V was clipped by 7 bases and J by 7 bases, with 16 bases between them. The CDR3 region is CASNMGRDYEAFF. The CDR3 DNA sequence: TGTGCCAGCAATATGGGCAGGGATTATGAAGCTTTCTTT.

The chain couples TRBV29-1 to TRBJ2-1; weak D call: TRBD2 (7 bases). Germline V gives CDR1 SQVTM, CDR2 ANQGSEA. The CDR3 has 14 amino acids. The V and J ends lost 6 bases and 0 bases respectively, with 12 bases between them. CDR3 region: CSVLGGPSYNEQFF. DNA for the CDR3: TGCAGCGTCCTCGGGGGGCCCTCCTACAATGAGCAGTTCTTC.

The CDR3 reads CASSYRHGLAGEFF. CDR3 DNA: TGCGCCAGCAGCTATCGACATGGACTAGCGGGGGAGTTCTTC. The chain carries TRBV5-1 and TRBJ2-1; 13 bases fit TRBD2. This CDR3 has 14 residues. After removal of 3 bases from V and 14 bases from J, the junction contained 8 bases not matched to a gene. CDR1 is SGHRS and CDR2 is YFSETQ in the germline V gene.

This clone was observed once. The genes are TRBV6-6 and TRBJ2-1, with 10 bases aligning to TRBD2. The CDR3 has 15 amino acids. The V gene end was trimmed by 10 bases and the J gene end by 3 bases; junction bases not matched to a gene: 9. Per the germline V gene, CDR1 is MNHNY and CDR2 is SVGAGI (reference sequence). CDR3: CATLKGLAHYNEQFF. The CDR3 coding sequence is TGTGCCACTCTAAAGGGACTAGCGCACTACAATGAGCAGTTCTTC.

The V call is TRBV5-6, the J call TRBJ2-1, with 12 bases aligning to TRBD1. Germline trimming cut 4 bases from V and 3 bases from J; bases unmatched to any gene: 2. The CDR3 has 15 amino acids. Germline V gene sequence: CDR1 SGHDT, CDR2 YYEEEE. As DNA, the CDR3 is TGTGCCAGCAGCCGGGACAGGGGGCACTACAATGAGCAGTTCTTC. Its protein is CASSRDRGHYNEQFF.

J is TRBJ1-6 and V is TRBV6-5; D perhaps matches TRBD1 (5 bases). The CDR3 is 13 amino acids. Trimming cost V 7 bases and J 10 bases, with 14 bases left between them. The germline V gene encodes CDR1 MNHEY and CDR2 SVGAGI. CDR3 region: CASTPSRDSPLHF. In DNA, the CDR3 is TGTGCCAGCACCCCCTCGCGGGACTCACCCCTCCACTTT.

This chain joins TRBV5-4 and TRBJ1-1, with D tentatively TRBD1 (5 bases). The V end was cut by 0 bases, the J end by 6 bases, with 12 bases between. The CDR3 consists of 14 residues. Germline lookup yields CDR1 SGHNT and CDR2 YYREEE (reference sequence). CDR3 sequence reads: CASSLAGVRSEAFF. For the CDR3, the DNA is TGTGCCAGCAGCTTGGCGGGGGTACGGTCTGAAGCTTTCTTT.

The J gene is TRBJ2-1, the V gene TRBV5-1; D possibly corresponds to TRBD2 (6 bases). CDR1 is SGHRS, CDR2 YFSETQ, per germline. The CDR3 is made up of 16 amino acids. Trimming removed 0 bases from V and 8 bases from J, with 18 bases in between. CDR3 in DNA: TGCGCCAGCAGCTTGGCTCCGCGGGGTAATTCAGATGAGCAGTTCTTC. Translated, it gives CASSLAPRGNSDEQFF.

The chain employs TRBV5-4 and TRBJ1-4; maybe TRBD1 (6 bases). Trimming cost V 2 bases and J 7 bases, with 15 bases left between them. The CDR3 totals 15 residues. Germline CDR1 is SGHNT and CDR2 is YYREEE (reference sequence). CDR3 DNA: TGTGCCAGCAGCTTCGGTAGGGGGGGGTCTGAAAAACTGTTTTTT. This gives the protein CASSFGRGGSEKLFF.

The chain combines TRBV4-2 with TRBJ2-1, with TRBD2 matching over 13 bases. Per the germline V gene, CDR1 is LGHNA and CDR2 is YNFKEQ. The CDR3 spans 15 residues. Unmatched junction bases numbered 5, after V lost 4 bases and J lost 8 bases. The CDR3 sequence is CASSPGTSGTYEQFF. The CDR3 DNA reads TGTGCCAGCAGCCCTGGGACTAGCGGGACGTATGAGCAGTTCTTC.

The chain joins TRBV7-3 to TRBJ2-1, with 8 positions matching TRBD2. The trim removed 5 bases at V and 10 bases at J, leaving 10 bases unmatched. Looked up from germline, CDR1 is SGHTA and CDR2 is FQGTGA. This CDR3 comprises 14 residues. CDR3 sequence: CASSQSLAGEEQFF. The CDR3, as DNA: TGTGCCAGCAGCCAGAGCCTAGCGGGTGAAGAGCAGTTCTTC.

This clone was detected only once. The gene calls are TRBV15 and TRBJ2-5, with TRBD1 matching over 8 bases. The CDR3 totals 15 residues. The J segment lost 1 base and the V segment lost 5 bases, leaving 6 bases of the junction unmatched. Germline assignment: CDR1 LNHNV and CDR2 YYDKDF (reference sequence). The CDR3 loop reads CATSRVTGGQETQYF. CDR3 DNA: TGTGCCACCAGCCGAGTTACAGGGGGCCAAGAGACCCAGTACTTC.

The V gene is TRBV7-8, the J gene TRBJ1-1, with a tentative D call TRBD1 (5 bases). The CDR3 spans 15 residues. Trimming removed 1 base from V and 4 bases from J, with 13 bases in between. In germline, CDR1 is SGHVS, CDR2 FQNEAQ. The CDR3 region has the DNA TGTGCCAGCAGCTTAGGGGGGATGATTGGCACTGAAGCTTTCTTT. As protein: CASSLGGMIGTEAFF.